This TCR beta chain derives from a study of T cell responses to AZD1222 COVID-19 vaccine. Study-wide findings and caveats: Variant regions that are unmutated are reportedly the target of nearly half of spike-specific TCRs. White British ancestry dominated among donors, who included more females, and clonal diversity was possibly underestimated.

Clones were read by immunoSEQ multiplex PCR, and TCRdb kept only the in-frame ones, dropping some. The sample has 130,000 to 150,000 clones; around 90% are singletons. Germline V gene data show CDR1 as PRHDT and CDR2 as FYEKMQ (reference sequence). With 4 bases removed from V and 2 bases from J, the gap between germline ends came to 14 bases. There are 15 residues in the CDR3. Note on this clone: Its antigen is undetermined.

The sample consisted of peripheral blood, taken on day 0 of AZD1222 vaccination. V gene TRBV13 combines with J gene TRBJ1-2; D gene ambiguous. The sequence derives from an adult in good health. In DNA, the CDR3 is TGTGCCAGCAGCTCCGGGGTGAGACAAAACTATGGCTACACCTTC. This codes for CASSSGVRQNYGYTF. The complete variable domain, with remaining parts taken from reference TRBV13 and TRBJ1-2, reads AAGVIQSPRHLIKEKRETATLKCYPIPRHDTVYWYQQGPGQDPQFLISFYEKMQSDKGSIPDRFSAQQFSDYHSELNMSSLELGDSALYFCASSSGVRQNYGYTFGSGTRLTVV.